This is a list of T cell receptor beta chains from one sample in a study of T cells in Graves' hyperthyroidism and ophthalmopathy. TCRdb independently ran MiXCR on the multiplex PCR reads; one entry per CDR3 protein. Here the sample spans hundreds of thousands of distinct CDR3 sequences, around 38% being singletons. Material: blood. Source of these receptors: a man aged 18 to 29 with Graves' hyperthyroidism. Each CDR3 is given with its conserved first and last residue. Each record gives: CDR3 protein, V gene, J gene.

CDR3aa: CASSAGSSPLHF
v_gene: TRBV19
j_gene: TRBJ1-6

CDR3aa: CSATDRRIYEQYF
v_gene: TRBV20-1
j_gene: TRBJ2-7

CDR3aa: CASSLGTSGLYEQYF
v_gene: TRBV9
j_gene: TRBJ2-7

CDR3aa: CASSWTTSGSYEQYF
v_gene: TRBV5-4
j_gene: TRBJ2-7

CDR3aa: CASSLDRITGNTIYF
v_gene: TRBV5-1
j_gene: TRBJ1-3

CDR3aa: CASGGLNQPQHF
v_gene: TRBV28
j_gene: TRBJ1-5

CDR3aa: CASSPRRQVEAFF
v_gene: TRBV5-5
j_gene: TRBJ1-1

CDR3aa: CASSYEGSSYNSPLHF
v_gene: TRBV9
j_gene: TRBJ1-6

CDR3aa: CASSLLGPPSGANVLTF
v_gene: TRBV6-5
j_gene: TRBJ2-6

CDR3aa: CSAQKGPASKDTQYF
v_gene: TRBV29-1
j_gene: TRBJ2-3

CDR3aa: CASSRWEGSYEQYF
v_gene: TRBV2
j_gene: TRBJ2-7

CDR3aa: CASSERILLGEQYF
v_gene: TRBV2
j_gene: TRBJ2-7

CDR3aa: CASSLSGLAGDEQYF
v_gene: TRBV12-3/TRBV12-4
j_gene: TRBJ2-7

CDR3aa: CSRTGGNTEAFF
v_gene: TRBV20-1
j_gene: TRBJ1-1

CDR3aa: CASSPSSSGGYEQYF
v_gene: TRBV11-2
j_gene: TRBJ2-7

CDR3aa: CATSDLRSAGRDSPLHF
v_gene: TRBV24-1
j_gene: TRBJ1-6

CDR3aa: CASSPQGDQPQHF
v_gene: TRBV7-9
j_gene: TRBJ1-5

CDR3aa: CASSLDGSEQYF
v_gene: TRBV5-8
j_gene: TRBJ2-7

CDR3aa: CSVEDHPQGNTEAFF
v_gene: TRBV29-1
j_gene: TRBJ1-1

CDR3aa: CASSLNRAISYEQYF
v_gene: TRBV7-2
j_gene: TRBJ2-7

CDR3aa: CASTGSWTQPQHF
v_gene: TRBV6-6
j_gene: TRBJ1-5

CDR3aa: CASKGGLSQPQHF
v_gene: TRBV2
j_gene: TRBJ1-5

CDR3aa: CASSHVRLAVYEQYF
v_gene: TRBV5-4
j_gene: TRBJ2-7

CDR3aa: CASSFEGINQPQHF
v_gene: TRBV12-3/TRBV12-4
j_gene: TRBJ1-5

CDR3aa: CASSLDGGGKREQYF
v_gene: TRBV7-2
j_gene: TRBJ2-7

CDR3aa: CASSLPGGAAYEQYF
v_gene: TRBV7-2
j_gene: TRBJ2-7

CDR3aa: CSVERADTQYF
v_gene: TRBV29-1
j_gene: .

CDR3aa: CASSSIGTGQETQYF
v_gene: TRBV7-9
j_gene: TRBJ2-5

CDR3aa: CASSDRDSRPLHF
v_gene: TRBV7-6
j_gene: TRBJ1-6

CDR3aa: CASSAGTGYSPLHF
v_gene: TRBV12-3/TRBV12-4
j_gene: TRBJ1-6

CDR3aa: CASSHPKRQGPYEQYF
v_gene: TRBV7-2
j_gene: TRBJ2-7

CDR3aa: CASMYEKLFF
v_gene: TRBV6-5
j_gene: TRBJ1-4

CDR3aa: CASSLWWGTNTGELFF
v_gene: TRBV11-2
j_gene: TRBJ2-2